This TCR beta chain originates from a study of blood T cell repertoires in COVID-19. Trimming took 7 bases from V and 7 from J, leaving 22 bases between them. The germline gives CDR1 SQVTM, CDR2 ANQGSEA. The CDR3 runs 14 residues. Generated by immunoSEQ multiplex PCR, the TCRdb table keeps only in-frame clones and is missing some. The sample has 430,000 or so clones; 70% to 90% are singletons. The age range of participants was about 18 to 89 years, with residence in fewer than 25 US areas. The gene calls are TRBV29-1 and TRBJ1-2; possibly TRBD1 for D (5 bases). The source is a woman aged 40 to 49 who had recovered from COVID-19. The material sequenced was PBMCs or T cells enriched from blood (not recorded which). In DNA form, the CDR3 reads TGCAGCGCCCGGGACTCCCTCGTTGGGGTTGGCTACACCTTC. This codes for CSARDSLVGVGYTF.